The rows below give T cell receptor beta chains drawn from one sample of a study of blood T cell repertoires in COVID-19. Only in-frame clones appear in the TCRdb table, and some are missing; sequencing was by immunoSEQ multiplex PCR. The table lists roughly 370,000 clones, about 87% of them singletons. Sequencing used PBMCs or T cells enriched from blood (not recorded which). The origin of the receptors is a woman in her forties or fifties who had recovered from COVID-19. Each CDR3 is given with its conserved first and last residue. A D gene is named only where the DNA matches it firmly. Size is omitted from some rows. Given values are once, few, many or a class for expanded clones.

NA,TRBJ2-1,NA,TRBV9,TGTGCCAGCAGCGTAGCCCCGTCTCTGAATGAGCAGTTCTTC,CASSVAPSLNEQFF
NA,TRBJ2-1,TRBD2,TRBV5-8,TGTGCCAGCAGCTTCCCGCCGGGAAGCGGCGGGGGGCAGTTCTTC,CASSFPPGSGGGQFF
NA,TRBJ2-2,NA,TRBV5-1,TGCGCCAGCAGCTTGCAGGAGCGGCCCGGGGAGCTGTTTTTT,CASSLQERPGELFF
NA,TRBJ2-7,TRBD1,TRBV19,TGTGCCAGTAAAAACCGGGACAGGGGATCCTACGAGCAGTACTTC,CASKNRDRGSYEQYF
few,TRBJ2-1,TRBD2,TRBV7-6,TGTGCCAGCAGCTTAGATAGCGGGGTTGTTTATGAGCAGTTCTTC,CASSLDSGVVYEQFF
NA,TRBJ1-1,NA,TRBV12-3/TRBV12-4,TGTGCCAGCAGTCTCCAGGGTAACACTGAAGCTTTCTTT,CASSLQGNTEAFF
NA,TRBJ2-1,TRBD2,TRBV6-5,TGTGCCAGCAGTTCACCGGGACTAGCGGGGGCAGGTGAGCAGTTCTTC,CASSSPGLAGAGEQFF
NA,TRBJ2-7,TRBD1,TRBV11-2,TGTGCCAGCAGCAGGGGGCCCCGCGAGCAGTACTTC,CASSRGPREQYF
once,TRBJ2-7,TRBD1,TRBV30,TGTGCCTGGAGTACGGGACAGGGCTACGAGCAGTACTTC,CAWSTGQGYEQYF
NA,TRBJ1-3,NA,TRBV5-1,TGCGCCAGCTCGAAGTTTACTCGCGGCGGGAGGAGCTTGAACACCATATATTTT,CASSKFTRGGRSLNTIYF
NA,TRBJ1-2,NA,TRBV10-3,TGTGCCATCAGTATACAGAGTAACTATGGCTACACCTTC,CAISIQSNYGYTF
NA,TRBJ2-7,TRBD1,TRBV5-1,TGCGCCAGCAGAGATATAGGGGACAGGCACTACGAGCAGTACTTC,CASRDIGDRHYEQYF
NA,TRBJ1-1,NA,TRBV5-1,TGCGCCAGCAGTCCGACTTTAGGGGCGAAGGGTACTGAAGCTTTCTTT,CASSPTLGAKGTEAFF
NA,TRBJ1-1,TRBD1,TRBV11-2,TGTGCCAGCAGCCCCCGACAGGGGCAGAACACTGAAGCTTTCTTT,CASSPRQGQNTEAFF
NA,TRBJ2-3,NA,TRBV28,TGTGCCAGCAAAGAAGGGGCCCAGCTAAGTACAGATACGCAGTATTTT,CASKEGAQLSTDTQYF
NA,TRBJ1-5,NA,TRBV7-9,TGTGCCAGCAGCTTAGGGGGCGAGCCCCAGCATTTT,CASSLGGEPQHF
NA,TRBJ2-5,NA,TRBV27,TGTGCCAGCAGAAGGCGGGAGACCCAGTACTTC,CASRRRETQYF
once,TRBJ2-3,TRBD1,TRBV7-2,TGTGCCAGCAGCTTACACGGGACAGCTACAGATACGCAGTATTTT,CASSLHGTATDTQYF
NA,TRBJ2-2,NA,TRBV4-2,TGTGCCAGCAGCCAAGGGAGGGGTCAGTCCCGGGCCGGGGAGCTGTTTTTT,CASSQGRGQSRAGELFF
NA,TRBJ1-1,TRBD1,TRBV6-5,TGTGCCAGCAGCCCAGGGGGTCAAGAAGCTTTCTTT,CASSPGGQEAFF
NA,TRBJ1-1,NA,TRBV24-1,TGTGCCACCAGTGCCTCTTGGGACCTGCGGGGATCTGAAGCTTTCTTT,CATSASWDLRGSEAFF
NA,TRBJ1-1,NA,TRBV28,TGTGCCAGCAGTCACCGGACAAACTATGTCGCTGAAGCTTTCTTT,CASSHRTNYVAEAFF
NA,TRBJ2-7,TRBD1,TRBV15,TGTGCCACCAGCATGGGACAGGGGGCCTACGAGCAGTACTTC,CATSMGQGAYEQYF
NA,TRBJ1-1,NA,TRBV19,TGTGCCAGTAGTAGCGGCACAGGGATTAACACTGAAGCTTTCTTT,CASSSGTGINTEAFF
NA,TRBJ1-2,NA,TRBV5-1,TGCGCCAGCAGCTTGGAGAGTGGGGGGAAGTACGGCTACACCTTC,CASSLESGGKYGYTF
NA,TRBJ2-2,TRBD2,TRBV19,TGTGCCAGTAGTACGCTGGGGAGGGGGAACACCGGGGAGCTGTTTTTT,CASSTLGRGNTGELFF
few,TRBJ1-2,NA,TRBV5-1,TGCGCCAGCAGCTTGGACTCTAACTATGGCTACACCTTC,CASSLDSNYGYTF
NA,TRBJ2-2,NA,TRBV4-1,TGCGCCAGCAGCCCCCACCCGCAGGGTACCGGGGAGCTGTTTTTT,CASSPHPQGTGELFF
NA,TRBJ1-5,NA,TRBV7-5,TGTGCCAGAAGCTTAGGACAGCAGGGTCTTCAGCCCCAGCATTTT,CARSLGQQGLQPQHF
NA,TRBJ2-3,TRBD1,TRBV7-9,TGTGCCAGCAGCTTAGGGTGGGGGACAGGGAGGGTGACAGATACGCAGTATTTT,CASSLGWGTGRVTDTQYF
NA,TRBJ2-6,NA,TRBV2,TGTGCCAGCATGGCCTGGGCAGGGTCCCTTTCTGGGGCCAACGTCCTGACTTTC,CASMAWAGSLSGANVLTF
NA,TRBJ1-5,NA,TRBV19,TGTGCCAGTAGAGGACAGCAGTATAGCAATCAGCCCCAGCATTTT,CASRGQQYSNQPQHF